These 30 T cell receptor beta chains were all obtained from the same sample, sequenced in a study of graft-versus-host responses after intestinal transplantation. Responders that carried the CFSE label, about 200,000 of them, were plated with about 200,000 irradiated, violet-dye-labeled stimulator cells. Assay: immunoSEQ multiplex PCR; the TCRdb copy retains only in-frame clones and omits some. Of some 21,000 clones listed, about 33% were seen once; the top ten hold roughly 9.2%. Specimen: alloreactive CD8+ T cells from a mixed lymphocyte reaction culture, collected before intestinal transplant. The subset here: CFSE-low proliferating T cells sorted from approximately 6-day pre-transplant mixed lymphocyte reaction (GvH or HvG direction). All receptors derive from a human patient who received an intestinal transplant.

The V gene is TRBV9, the J gene TRBJ2-5; 8 positions match TRBD2. V lost 3 bases to trimming and J lost 0 bases; unmatched junction nucleotides: 4. This CDR3 contains 15 residues. Germline V gene lookup returns CDR1 SGDLS and CDR2 YYNGEE. For the CDR3, the DNA is TGTGCCAGCAGCGCTCAGACTAGCGACCAAGAGACCCAGTACTTC. It translates to CASSAQTSDQETQYF. The full variable domain, rest sourced from reference TRBV9 and TRBJ2-5, is DSGVTQTPKHLITATGQRVTLRCSPRSGDLSVYWYQQSLDQGLQFLIQYYNGEERAKGNILERFSAQQFPDLHSELNLSSLELGDSALYFCASSAQTSDQETQYFGPGTRLLVL.

The chain recombines TRBV19 with TRBJ2-7, with 8 bases lining up with TRBD2. Trimming at V came to 6 bases and at J to 2 bases, leaving 3 bases not matched to a gene. Germline V gene lookup returns CDR1 LNHDA and CDR2 SQIVND (reference sequence). The CDR3 consists of 13 residues. CDR3 sequence (DNA): TGTGCCAGTAGCGCGGGACTAGCCTACGAGCAGTACTTC. This sequence encodes CASSAGLAYEQYF.

This chain connects TRBV6-5 to TRBJ2-7; 7 nucleotides agree with TRBD2. Trimming took 3 bases from V and 1 from J; bases not matched to a gene: 9. The V gene's germline CDR1 is MNHEY and CDR2 SVGAGI. The CDR3 is made up of 16 amino acids. The chain's CDR3 is CASSYGAGERSYEQYF. The DNA of the CDR3 is TGTGCCAGCAGTTATGGGGCGGGAGAGAGATCCTACGAGCAGTACTTC.

This clone came up a few times. The gene calls are TRBV5-6 and TRBJ2-3, with TRBD1 matching over 7 bases. Trimming took 2 bases from V and 2 from J; bases not matched to a gene: 8. Germline V gene data show CDR1 as SGHDT and CDR2 as YYEEEE. This CDR3 is built from 16 residues. CDR3 sequence (DNA): TGTGCCAGCAGCTTCTGGACGAGGGGGCACACAGATACGCAGTATTTT. Translated: CASSFWTRGHTDTQYF.

The chain couples TRBV27 to TRBJ2-2; D perhaps matches TRBD1 (6 bases). The CDR3 totals 14 residues. The germline CDR1 and CDR2 sequences are MNHEY and SMNVEV (reference sequence). Trimming shortened V by 6 bases and J by 6 bases, and 14 bases separated the two germline ends. Written as DNA, the CDR3 is TGTGCCAGCAGCTTACAGGGCAGGGCCGGGGAGCTGTTTTTT. Translated, it gives CASSLQGRAGELFF.

The V call is TRBV29-1, the J call TRBJ2-1; D gene ambiguous. The V and J ends lost 7 bases and 5 bases respectively, with 6 bases between them. The germline gives CDR1 SQVTM, CDR2 ANQGSEA. The CDR3 has 10 residues. The chain's CDR3 is CSAEDNEQFF. The CDR3 DNA reads TGCAGCGCCGAAGACAATGAGCAGTTCTTC.

This chain uses TRBV29-1 with TRBJ1-6; 8 bases match TRBD1. Germline CDR1 SQVTM, CDR2 ANQGSEA. V shed 4 bases, J shed 9 bases, and the junction held 8 bases outside the gene matches. This CDR3 is 14 amino acids long. CDR3 nucleotide sequence: TGCAGCGTTGCCCCGGGACAGGAAGGTTCACCCCTCCACTTT. Translating gives CSVAPGQEGSPLHF. The whole variable domain, remainder taken from reference TRBV29-1 and TRBJ1-6, is SAVISQKPSRDICQRGTSLTIQCQVDSQVTMMFWYRQQPGQSLTLIATANQGSEATYESGFVIDKFPISRPNLTFSTLTVSNMSPEDSSIYLCSVAPGQEGSPLHFGNGTRLTVT.

The gene calls are TRBV2 and TRBJ1-1; tentatively, D is TRBD1 (6 bases). This CDR3 is built from 15 residues. V was clipped by 9 bases and J by 5 bases, with 22 bases between them. The germline CDR1 and CDR2 sequences are SNHLY and FYNNEI. CDR3 in DNA: TGTGCCAGGCTCGACCGCCTCGGGGGCGATACTGAAGCTTTCTTT. Encoded protein: CARLDRLGGDTEAFF.

By proportion, this clone is medium-sized (0.01 to 0.1%). The chain combines TRBV19 with TRBJ1-1, with D possibly matching TRBD1 (5 bases). The CDR3 runs to 16 residues. Germline loops: CDR1 LNHDA, CDR2 SQIVND (reference sequence). V was trimmed by 5 bases and J by 1 base, leaving 17 bases between them. The CDR3 DNA sequence: TGTGCCAGTAGTCCTTGGGACCGCGATCCGAACACTGAAGCTTTCTTT. It specifies CASSPWDRDPNTEAFF.

This clone has a handful of counts. This chain uses TRBV5-1 with TRBJ2-1, with D tentatively TRBD1 or TRBD2 (6 bases each). In germline, CDR1 is SGHRS, CDR2 YFSETQ. The V end lost 4 bases, the J end lost 5 bases, and 16 bases lay between the germline ends. The CDR3 covers 15 residues. CDR3 nucleotides: TGCGCCAGCAGCCATGAGGGGGGCACAAACAATGAGCAGTTCTTC. Translated, it gives CASSHEGGTNNEQFF. Drawing the rest from reference TRBV5-1 and TRBJ2-1, the complete variable domain is KAGVTQTPRYLIKTRGQQVTLSCSPISGHRSVSWYQQTPGQGLQFLFEYFSETQRNKGNFPGRFSGRQFSNSRSEMNVSTLELGDSALYLCASSHEGGTNNEQFFGPGTRLTVL.

This clone was detected only a few times. This sequence joins TRBV5-5 and TRBJ1-2; TRBD1 might be the D (5 bases). The V end was cut by 3 bases, the J end by 0 bases, with 9 bases between. This CDR3 is 14 amino acids long. Per the germline V gene, CDR1 is SGHKS and CDR2 is YYEKEE (reference sequence). This CDR3 is CASSSQVANYGYTF. CDR3 nucleotide sequence: TGTGCCAGCAGCTCACAGGTAGCTAACTATGGCTACACCTTC. Combining the CDR3 with reference TRBV5-5 and TRBJ1-2 gives the whole variable domain DAGVTQSPTHLIKTRGQQVTLRCSPISGHKSVSWYQQVLGQGPQFIFQYYEKEERGRGNFPDRFSARQFPNYSSELNVNALLLGDSALYLCASSSQVANYGYTFGSGTRLTVV.

There are a few counts of this clone. This chain links TRBV15 with TRBJ1-5; the D is unclear. From germline, CDR1 is LNHNV and CDR2 YYDKDF (reference sequence). The CDR3 totals 15 residues. The ends were cut back, 1 base at V and 4 bases at J, with 11 bases in the middle. This CDR3 reads CATSRVTGGNQPQHF. The CDR3 DNA reads as TGTGCCACCAGCAGAGTTACCGGTGGGAATCAGCCCCAGCATTTT.

This clone was seen a handful of times. The chain carries TRBV4-1 and TRBJ1-5; D not certain. CDR1 MGHRA and CDR2 YSYEKL come from the germline V gene. Trimming took 0 bases from V and 7 from J, leaving 7 bases between them. CDR3 length: 13 amino acids. The CDR3 sequence: CASSQEHVQPQHF. DNA for the CDR3: TGCGCCAGCAGCCAAGAACACGTACAGCCCCAGCATTTT.

The chain combines TRBV7-3 with TRBJ1-2; 7 bases align to TRBD1. This CDR3 has 14 amino acids. With V trimmed by 5 bases and J by 3 bases, 6 bases remained unmatched. Germline loops: CDR1 SGHTA, CDR2 FQGTGA. DNA of the CDR3: TGTGCCAGCAGCCCTACAGGGGCTGACTATGGCTACACCTTC. Its protein product is CASSPTGADYGYTF.

This clone was seen only a few times. The genes are TRBV2 and TRBJ2-7; tentatively, D is TRBD1 (5 bases). Per germline, CDR1 SNHLY and CDR2 FYNNEI. The V end was cut by 8 bases, the J end by 2 bases, with 19 bases between. This CDR3 region has 15 residues. For the CDR3, the DNA is TGTGCCAGCCGAGTTAGGGGAATTCTGACCTACGAGCAGTACTTC. It specifies CASRVRGILTYEQYF.

The gene calls are TRBV7-7 and TRBJ2-7; D is unresolved. The germline V gene encodes CDR1 SSHAT and CDR2 FNYEAQ (reference sequence). Trimming cost V 3 bases and J 2 bases, with 8 bases left between them. This CDR3 spans 13 amino acids. The CDR3 nucleotides are TGTGCCAGCAGCTTGTCCCCAACCTACGAGCAGTACTTC. As protein: CASSLSPTYEQYF. Combining the CDR3 with reference TRBV7-7 and TRBJ2-7 gives the whole variable domain GAGVSQSPRYKVTKRGQDVTLRCDPISSHATLYWYQQALGQGPEFLTYFNYEAQPDKSGLPSDRFSAERPEGSISTLTIQRTEQRDSAMYRCASSLSPTYEQYFGPGTRLTVT.

By share, this clone counts as medium-sized. The chain recombines TRBV6-6 with TRBJ1-6; D is unresolved. The CDR3 consists of 16 residues. V was clipped by 7 bases and J by 1 base, with 14 bases between them. Germline loops: CDR1 MNHNY, CDR2 SVGAGI (reference sequence). The DNA for the CDR3 is TGTGCCAGCACACGGCGGGGAGGATCCTATAATTCACCCCTCCACTTT. This encodes CASTRRGGSYNSPLHF.

There are a few counts of this clone. The gene calls are TRBV7-9 and TRBJ2-1, with D perhaps matching TRBD2 (5 bases). This CDR3 is 15 amino acids long. Germline V lookup: CDR1 SEHNR, CDR2 FQNEAQ (reference sequence). Trimming stripped 5 bases from V and 4 bases from J, with 15 bases between. CDR3 residues: CASSLRGVGYNEQFF. CDR3 nucleotides: TGTGCCAGCAGCCTTCGGGGAGTGGGATACAATGAGCAGTTCTTC. Full variable domain (missing parts from reference TRBV7-9 and TRBJ2-1): DTGVSQNPRHKITKRGQNVTFRCDPISEHNRLYWYRQTLGQGPEFLTYFQNEAQLEKSRLLSDRFSAERPKGSFSTLEIQRTEQGDSAMYLCASSLRGVGYNEQFFGPGTRLTVL.

The chain couples TRBV6-5 to TRBJ1-5; 8 bases are a match to TRBD1. The CDR3 runs to 15 residues. Trimming cost V 5 bases and J 0 bases; bases outside gene matches: 3. Germline CDR1 and CDR2: MNHEY and SVGAGI. The CDR3 region has the DNA TGTGCCAGCAGTCTGACAGGGGCTAGCAATCAGCCCCAGCATTTT. Encoded protein: CASSLTGASNQPQHF.

This chain joins TRBV7-9 and TRBJ1-2; 9 bases fit TRBD1. V trimming: 1 base; J trimming: 1 base; junction bases outside the gene matches: 13. Germline values: CDR1 SEHNR, CDR2 FQNEAQ (reference sequence). The CDR3 covers 19 residues. CDR3 region: CASSLEAGTGIYVNYGYTF. In DNA form, the CDR3 reads TGTGCCAGCAGCTTAGAAGCCGGGACAGGGATCTACGTTAACTATGGCTACACCTTC.

This clone occurred a few times. V usage is TRBV7-5 and J usage is TRBJ2-5; the table's D gene call, TRBD2, was not cross checked with the DNA. TRBV7-5 constitutes a pseudogene. The CDR3 runs 22 residues. The chain's CDR3 is CVRSLALKDRELAGVGRETQYF. The CDR3 bases are TGTGTCAGAAGCTTAGCTCTTAAAGACAGGGAACTAGCGGGAGTCGGGAGGGAGACCCAGTACTTC.

The rearrangement links TRBV4-1 to TRBJ1-2; D remains ambiguous. Germline-derived CDR1 and CDR2 are MGHRA and YSYEKL. Trimming took 4 bases from V and 0 from J, leaving 15 bases between them. The CDR3 loop spans 16 amino acids. The CDR3 loop reads CASSLEAAASNYGYTF. Here the CDR3 DNA reads TGCGCCAGCAGCCTTGAGGCCGCGGCTTCTAACTATGGCTACACCTTC.

Concerning this clone: In the same sample, other DNA sequences code for this CDR3. The chain joins TRBV5-4 to TRBJ2-7, with TRBD1 matching over 10 bases. With 4 bases clipped from V and 2 bases from J, the junction kept 3 bases outside the gene matches. The CDR3 has 14 residues. CDR1 and CDR2 from the germline V gene are SGHNT and YYREEE (reference sequence). This chain's CDR3 is CASSRGTGAYEQYF. CDR3 DNA sequence: TGTGCCAGCAGCCGCGGGACAGGGGCCTACGAGCAGTACTTC.

The chain recombines TRBV11-3 with TRBJ2-1; 7 nucleotides line up with TRBD2. V was clipped by 1 base and J by 0 bases; unmatched bases: 0. The CDR3 totals 15 residues. Germline lookup yields CDR1 SGHNT and CDR2 YENEEA. CDR3 amino acids: CASSLGTSSYNEQFF. The CDR3, as DNA: TGTGCCAGCAGCTTAGGGACTAGCTCCTACAATGAGCAGTTCTTC.

This clone is labeled medium-sized. V gene TRBV4-2 combines with J gene TRBJ2-7, with D unresolved. The CDR3 has 14 amino acids. The germline V and J ends were trimmed by 5 bases and 0 bases, with 11 bases remaining between them. Germline CDR1 is LGHNA and CDR2 is YNFKEQ. In nucleotides, the CDR3 is TGTGCCAGCAGCAATATCCAAAACTCCTACGAGCAGTACTTC. Protein sequence: CASSNIQNSYEQYF.

V gene TRBV15 combines with J gene TRBJ2-7; possibly TRBD1 for D (6 bases). This CDR3 is 13 amino acids long. The germline V gene encodes CDR1 LNHNV and CDR2 YYDKDF (reference sequence). With 2 bases removed from V and 1 base from J, the gap between germline ends came to 6 bases. CDR3 in DNA: TGTGCCACCAGCAGAACAGGGTCCTACGAGCAGTACTTC. It codes for CATSRTGSYEQYF.

CDR3 loop: CASSLLFWNEQFF. The CDR3 DNA reads as TGTGCCAGCAGCTTGCTATTCTGGAATGAGCAGTTCTTC. The V and J genes are TRBV5-6 and TRBJ2-1; no clear D gene. V lost 1 base and J 7 bases, leaving 9 bases between the germline ends. From germline, CDR1 is SGHDT and CDR2 YYEEEE. This CDR3 comprises 13 residues.

The rearrangement links TRBV9 to TRBJ2-5, with TRBD2 as a possible D gene (5 bases). The CDR3 is made up of 16 amino acids. Germline CDR1 SGDLS, CDR2 YYNGEE. Trimming removed 0 bases at V and 4 bases at J, with 16 bases between. The CDR3: CASSVGPKAGRETQYF. Written as DNA, the CDR3 is TGTGCCAGCAGCGTAGGGCCCAAGGCGGGTCGAGAGACCCAGTACTTC. Drawing the rest from reference TRBV9 and TRBJ2-5, the complete variable domain is DSGVTQTPKHLITATGQRVTLRCSPRSGDLSVYWYQQSLDQGLQFLIQYYNGEERAKGNILERFSAQQFPDLHSELNLSSLELGDSALYFCASSVGPKAGRETQYFGPGTRLLVL.

The V call is TRBV6-5, the J call TRBJ1-1; D gene uncertain. V dropped 0 bases and J dropped 5 bases, with 7 bases sitting between them. The CDR3 consists of 13 residues. Germline values: CDR1 MNHEY, CDR2 SVGAGI. CDR3 in amino acids: CASSYSLRTEAFF. CDR3 bases: TGTGCCAGCAGTTACTCCTTAAGGACTGAAGCTTTCTTT.

Only a few counts were recorded for this clone. Here the CDR3 reads CASSLLGLGYEQYF. CDR3 bases: TGTGCCAGCAGTTTACTAGGGCTCGGCTACGAGCAGTACTTC. The rearrangement links TRBV27 to TRBJ2-7; no definite D call. Trimming stripped 2 bases from V and 3 bases from J, with 11 bases between. Germline V gives CDR1 MNHEY, CDR2 SMNVEV (reference sequence). The length of the CDR3 is 14 residues.